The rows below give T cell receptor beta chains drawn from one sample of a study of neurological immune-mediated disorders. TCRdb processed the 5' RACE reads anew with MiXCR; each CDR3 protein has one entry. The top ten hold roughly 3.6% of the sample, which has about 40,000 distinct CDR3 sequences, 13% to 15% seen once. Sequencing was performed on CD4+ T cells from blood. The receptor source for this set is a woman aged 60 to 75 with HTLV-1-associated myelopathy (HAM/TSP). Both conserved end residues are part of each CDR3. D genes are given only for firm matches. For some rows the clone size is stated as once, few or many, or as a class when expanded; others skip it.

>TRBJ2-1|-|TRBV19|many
CASSIGTASSYNEQFF
TGTGCCAGTAGTATAGGGACAGCGAGCTCCTACAATGAGCAGTTCTTC
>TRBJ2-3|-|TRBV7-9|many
CASSLLGGADTQYF
TGTGCCAGCAGCTTACTTGGGGGAGCAGATACGCAGTATTTT
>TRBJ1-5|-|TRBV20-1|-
CSARGIWVNQPQHF
TGCAGTGCTAGGGGGATATGGGTCAATCAGCCCCAGCATTTT
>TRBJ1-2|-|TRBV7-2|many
CASSMAGWGEANYGYTF
TGTGCCAGCAGCATGGCAGGGTGGGGGGAAGCTAACTATGGCTACACCTTC
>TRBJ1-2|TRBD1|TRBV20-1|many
CSASLQGAKANYGYTF
TGCAGTGCTAGCCTACAGGGGGCGAAAGCTAACTATGGCTACACCTTC
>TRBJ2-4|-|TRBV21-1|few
CASSTSSQNIQYF
TGTGCCAGCAGCACCAGTAGCCAAAACATTCAGTACTTC
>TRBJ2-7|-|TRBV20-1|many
CSAREPGVLGEQYF
TGCAGTGCTAGGGAGCCAGGGGTCCTGGGCGAGCAGTACTTC
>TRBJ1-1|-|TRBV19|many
CASSIVGGGKTEAFF
TGTGCCAGTAGTATTGTGGGCGGGGGAAAGACTGAAGCTTTCTTT
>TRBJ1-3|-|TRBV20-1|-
CSAGQTGGGTIYF
TGCAGTGCTGGACAGACAGGTGGAGGCACCATATATTTT
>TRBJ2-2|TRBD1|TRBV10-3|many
CAISDRDRGHSGELFF
TGTGCCATCAGCGACCGGGACAGGGGGCATTCCGGGGAGCTGTTTTTT
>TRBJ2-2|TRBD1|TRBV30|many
CAWKRDRGTGELFF
TGTGCCTGGAAGAGGGACAGGGGCACCGGGGAGCTGTTTTTT
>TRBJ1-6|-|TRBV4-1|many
CASSQYSAGSPLHF
TGCGCCAGCAGCCAATACTCGGCCGGTTCACCCCTCCACTTT
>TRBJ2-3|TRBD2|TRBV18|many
CASSPPRGGLTDTQYF
TGTGCCAGCTCACCACCCCGGGGGGGCCTCACAGATACGCAGTATTTT
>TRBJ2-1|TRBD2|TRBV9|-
CASSLRSSGYNEQFF
TGTGCCAGCAGCCTCCGGAGTAGCGGGTACAATGAGCAGTTCTTC
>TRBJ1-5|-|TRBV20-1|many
CSASLGSNYQPQHF
TGCAGTGCTAGTCTTGGAAGCAATTATCAGCCCCAGCATTTT
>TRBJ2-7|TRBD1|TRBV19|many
CASSRDRGYEQYF
TGTGCCAGTAGTCGAGACAGGGGCTACGAGCAGTACTTC
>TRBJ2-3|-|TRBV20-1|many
CSATETSSPTDTQYF
TGCAGTGCGACAGAGACATCATCCCCCACAGATACGCAGTATTTT
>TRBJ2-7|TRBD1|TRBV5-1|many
CASSPQLDRGNEQYF
TGCGCCAGCAGCCCGCAATTAGACAGGGGAAACGAGCAGTACTTC
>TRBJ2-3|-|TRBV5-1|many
CASSFTRDTDTQYF
TGCGCCAGCAGCTTTACGCGGGACACAGATACGCAGTATTTT
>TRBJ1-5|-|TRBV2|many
CASSEYRGSNNQPQHF
TGTGCCAGCAGTGAATACCGGGGTTCGAACAATCAGCCCCAGCATTTT
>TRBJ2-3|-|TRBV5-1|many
CASSLATLKSTDTQYF
TGCGCCAGCAGCTTGGCGACACTAAAAAGCACAGATACGCAGTATTTT
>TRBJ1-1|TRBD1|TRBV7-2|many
CASSPPGDRHTEAFF
TGTGCCAGCAGCCCCCCAGGGGACAGACACACTGAAGCTTTCTTT
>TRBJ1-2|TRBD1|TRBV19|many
CASSSPGQGHYGYTF
TGTGCCAGTAGTTCGCCGGGACAGGGACACTATGGCTACACCTTC
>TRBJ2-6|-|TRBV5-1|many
CASSEGTPAFLSGANVLTF
TGCGCCAGCAGCGAAGGGACACCAGCATTCCTGTCTGGGGCCAACGTCCTGACTTTC
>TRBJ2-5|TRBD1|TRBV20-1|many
CSARTGGQETQYF
TGCAGTGCCCGGACAGGGGGCCAAGAGACCCAGTACTTC
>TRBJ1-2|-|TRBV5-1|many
CASSGSAAWGYTF
TGCGCCAGCTCGGGGTCGGCTGCGTGGGGCTACACCTTC
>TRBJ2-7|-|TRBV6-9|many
CASSSLDYEQYF
TGTGCCAGCAGCTCCCTAGACTACGAGCAGTACTTC
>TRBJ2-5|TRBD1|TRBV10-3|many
CAIRQDRAGETQYF
TGTGCCATCAGACAGGACAGGGCAGGGGAGACCCAGTACTTC
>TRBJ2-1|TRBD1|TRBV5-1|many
CASSLVGQGGGVQFF
TGCGCCAGCAGCTTGGTGGGACAGGGCGGAGGGGTGCAGTTCTTC
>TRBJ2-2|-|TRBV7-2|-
CASSLAWGRRTGELFF
TGTGCCAGCAGCTTAGCTTGGGGGCGGAGGACCGGGGAGCTGTTTTTT
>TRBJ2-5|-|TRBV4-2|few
CASSQGRGFQETQYF
TGTGCCAGCAGCCAAGGCCGGGGATTCCAAGAGACCCAGTACTTC
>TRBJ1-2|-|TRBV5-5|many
CASSRTIRGGYTF
TGTGCCAGCAGCCGTACCATCAGGGGTGGCTACACCTTC
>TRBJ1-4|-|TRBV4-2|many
CASSQAVRGEKLFF
TGTGCCAGCAGCCAAGCAGTGCGTGGAGAAAAACTGTTTTTT
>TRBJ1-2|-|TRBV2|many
CASSVLGSNYGYTF
TGTGCCAGCAGTGTACTCGGATCTAACTATGGCTACACCTTC
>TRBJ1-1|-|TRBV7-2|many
CASSPAGTINTEAFF
TGTGCCAGCAGCCCAGCCGGGACAATAAACACTGAAGCTTTCTTT
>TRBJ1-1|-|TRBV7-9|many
CASRIQLNTEAFF
TGTGCCAGCAGAATACAGCTTAACACTGAAGCTTTCTTT
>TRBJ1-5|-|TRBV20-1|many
CSASGTDNQPQHF
TGCAGTGCTAGTGGGACTGACAATCAGCCCCAGCATTTT
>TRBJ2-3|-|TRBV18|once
CASSGGQLITDTQYF
TGTGCCAGCTCAGGCGGGCAGCTTATCACAGATACGCAGTATTTT
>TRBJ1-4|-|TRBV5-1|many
CASSLDGQLNEKLFF
TGCGCCAGCAGCTTGGATGGACAGCTTAATGAAAAACTGTTTTTT
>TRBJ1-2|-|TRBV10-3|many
CAISTDTRYGYTF
TGTGCCATCAGTACCGACACACGCTATGGCTACACCTTC
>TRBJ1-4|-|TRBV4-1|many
CASSQVEQTNEKLFF
TGCGCCAGCAGCCAAGTGGAGCAAACTAATGAAAAACTGTTTTTT
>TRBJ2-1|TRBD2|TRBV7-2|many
CASSRGLAGGREQFF
TGTGCCAGCAGCCGGGGACTAGCGGGGGGGCGTGAGCAGTTCTTC
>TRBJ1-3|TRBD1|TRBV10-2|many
CASSGGQEQNTIYF
TGCGCCAGCAGTGGGGGACAGGAGCAAAACACCATATATTTT